This T cell receptor (beta chain) originates from a study of blood T cell repertoires in COVID-19. Overall study: From the United States, Italy and Spain came samples of acute and convalescent COVID-19. Nucleic acid was either cDNA or gDNA, and it came from T cells, B-cell-depleted T cells, or PBMCs.

Before being deemed recovered, Cohort 3 donors had two negative PCRs, clearance, or symptom resolution. As processed by the authors: Reference gene primer amplification yielded estimated nucleated cell counts. TCRdb's table, derived via immunoSEQ multiplex PCR, lists solely in-frame clones and lacks some. From that table come the V and J calls and clone size; the DNA was used to work out D and trimming. The table includes hundreds of thousands of clones, roughly 90% detected once. CDR1 LNHDA and CDR2 SQIVND come from the germline V gene (reference sequence). There are 13 residues in the CDR3. About this clone: The junction and the germline gene differ at one end; a read error may be behind it.

The chain combines TRBV19 with TRBJ1-5; D ambiguous. Material for sequencing was PBMCs or T cells enriched from blood (not recorded which). The source of this sequence is a woman in her 40s who had recovered from COVID-19. The CDR3 loop reads CASTPGGNLPQHF. DNA for the CDR3: TGTGCCAGTACCCCTGGAGGGAATCTGCCCCAGCATTTT.